The rows below give T cell receptor beta chains drawn from one sample of a study of shared clonotypes between healthy human individuals. The protocol was immunoSEQ multiplex PCR, while the TCRdb copy is restricted to in-frame clones and leaves out a portion. The table records some 2,500,000 clones, around 90% of them present only once. Sequences were obtained from naive CD4+ T cells from PBMCs. The receptor source for this set is a man younger than 30 in good health. Some clones in this sample may be carry-over from other donors' samples. The CDR3 runs from the conserved cysteine through the conserved F or W. A D gene is named only where the DNA matches it firmly. A row's size may be missing; if present it is once, few, many or a size class.

size	D	length	V	J	DNA	CDR3
NA	NA	12	TRBV5-1	TRBJ2-5	TGCGCCTCGGGCTTCCCGGAGGAGACCCAGTACTTC	CASGFPEETQYF
NA	NA	14	TRBV28	TRBJ1-2	TGTGCCAGCAGTTTAAGAGGGTTGGACTATGGCTACACCTTC	CASSLRGLDYGYTF
NA	NA	13	TRBV7-3	TRBJ1-1	TGTGCCAGCAGCTCCAAGGCATCAAGCCAAGCTTTCTTT	CASSSKASSQAFF
many	NA	11	TRBV28	TRBJ1-2	TGTGCCAGCCACTCTCGGTATGGCTACACCTTC	CASHSRYGYTF
once	TRBD1	16	TRBV6-1	TRBJ2-4	TGTGCCAGCAGTGCGGACAGGGAGAAAGCCAAAAACATTCAGTACTTC	CASSADREKAKNIQYF
NA	NA	17	TRBV9	TRBJ2-2	TGTGCCAGCAGATCCCGGCCGGGGACACCAAACACCGGGGAGCTGTTTTTT	CASRSRPGTPNTGELFF
NA	NA	13	TRBV9	TRBJ2-1	TGTGCCAGCAGCGCTAGGGGACTGAATGAGCAGTTCTTC	CASSARGLNEQFF
once	NA	13	TRBV6-1	TRBJ1-2	TGTGCCAGCAGGGACAGAGATAACTATGGCTACACCTTC	CASRDRDNYGYTF
NA	TRBD1	14	TRBV5-1	TRBJ1-1	TGCGCCAGCAGCTCGACAGGGGTAAACACTGAAGCTTTCTTT	CASSSTGVNTEAFF
NA	NA	12	TRBV5-1	TRBJ2-7	TGCGCCAGCAGCTTGGGTTTCTACGAGCAGTACTTC	CASSLGFYEQYF
once	TRBD1	15	TRBV5-1	TRBJ1-5	TGCGCCAGCAGCTTGGCGGGACAGGGAGATCAGCCCCAGCATTTT	CASSLAGQGDQPQHF
NA	NA	15	TRBV28	TRBJ2-4	TGTGCCAGCAGGGCCAGAGATCTAGCCAAAAACATTCAGTACTTC	CASRARDLAKNIQYF
NA	TRBD1	13	TRBV30	TRBJ2-1	TGTGCCTGGAGTGGGGACAGGGCGACTGAGCAGTTCTTC	CAWSGDRATEQFF
NA	NA	15	TRBV9	TRBJ2-7	TGTGCCAGCAGCCCCCACGTGGCCAGCTCCTACGAGCAGTACTTC	CASSPHVASSYEQYF
NA	NA	16	TRBV12-1	TRBJ2-3	TGTGCCAGCAGCGCGATTCCCCGGCCCAGCACAGATACGCAGTATTTT	CASSAIPRPSTDTQYF